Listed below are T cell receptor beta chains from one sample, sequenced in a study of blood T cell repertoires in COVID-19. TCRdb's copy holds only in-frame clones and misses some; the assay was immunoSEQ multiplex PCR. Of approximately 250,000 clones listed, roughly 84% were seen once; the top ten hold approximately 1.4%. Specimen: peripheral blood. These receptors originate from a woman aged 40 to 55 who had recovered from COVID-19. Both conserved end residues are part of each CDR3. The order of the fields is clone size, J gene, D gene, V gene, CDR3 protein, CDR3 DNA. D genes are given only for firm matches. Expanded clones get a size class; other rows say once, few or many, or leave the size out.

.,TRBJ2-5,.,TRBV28,CASRAQETQYF,TGTGCCAGCAGGGCCCAAGAGACCCAGTACTTC
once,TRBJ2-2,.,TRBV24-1,CATSDLKTGQNTGELFF,TGTGCCACCAGTGATTTGAAAACAGGGCAGAACACCGGGGAGCTGTTTTTT
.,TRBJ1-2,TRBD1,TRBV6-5,CASSYSETGSPYGYTF,TGTGCCAGCAGTTACTCCGAGACAGGGTCCCCCTATGGCTACACCTTC
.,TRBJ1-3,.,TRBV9,CASSGGQQGNTIYF,TGTGCCAGCAGCGGAGGACAACAGGGAAACACCATATATTTT
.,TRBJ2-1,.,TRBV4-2,CASSQEAAGTYNEQFF,TGTGCCAGCAGCCAAGAAGCGGCGGGGACCTACAATGAGCAGTTCTTC
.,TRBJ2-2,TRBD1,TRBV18,CASSSGTGDTGELFF,TGTGCCAGCTCGTCAGGGACAGGGGACACCGGGGAGCTGTTTTTT
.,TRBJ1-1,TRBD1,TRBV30,CAWNDRGVTEAFF,TGTGCCTGGAATGACAGGGGGGTCACTGAAGCTTTCTTT
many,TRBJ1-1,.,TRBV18,CASSPLRGLSEAFF,TGTGCCAGCTCACCACTGCGGGGGTTGAGTGAAGCTTTCTTT
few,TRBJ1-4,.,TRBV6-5,CASSTQEGNEKLFF,TGTGCCAGCAGCACCCAGGAGGGTAATGAAAAACTGTTTTTT
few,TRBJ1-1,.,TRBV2,CASLHAPAGFAEAFF,TGTGCCAGTCTCCACGCCCCGGCAGGGTTCGCTGAAGCTTTCTTT
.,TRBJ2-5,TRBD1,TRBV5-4,CASKGQIQETQYF,TGTGCCAGCAAGGGACAGATCCAAGAGACCCAGTACTTC
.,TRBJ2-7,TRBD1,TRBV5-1,CASSLGTGGEQYF,TGCGCCAGCAGCTTAGGGACAGGGGGCGAGCAGTACTTC
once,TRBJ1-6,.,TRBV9,CASSVSRGGSYNSPLHF,TGTGCCAGCAGCGTCTCTCGGGGGGGCTCCTATAATTCACCCCTCCACTTT
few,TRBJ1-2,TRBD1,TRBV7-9,CASSPVGGQRWPGYTF,TGTGCCAGCAGCCCCGTCGGGGGACAGCGGTGGCCAGGCTACACCTTC
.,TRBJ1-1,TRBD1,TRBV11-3,CASSGTGLVITEAFF,TGTGCCAGCAGCGGGACAGGGCTGGTGATCACTGAAGCTTTCTTT
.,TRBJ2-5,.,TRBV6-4,CASKKRGYETQYF,TGTGCCAGCAAAAAAAGGGGTTATGAGACCCAGTACTTC
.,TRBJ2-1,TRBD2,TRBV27,CASRPLGTSGGNEQFF,TGTGCCAGCAGGCCTCTAGGGACTAGCGGGGGGAATGAGCAGTTCTTC
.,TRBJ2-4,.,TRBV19,CASSMGNSAKNIQYF,TGTGCCAGTAGTATGGGCAACTCCGCCAAAAACATTCAGTACTTC
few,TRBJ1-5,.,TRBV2,CASTRHIFNQPQHF,TGTGCCAGCACCCGACATATATTTAATCAGCCCCAGCATTTT
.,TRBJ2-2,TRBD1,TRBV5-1,CASSWDRDAGELFF,TGCGCCAGCAGTTGGGACAGGGACGCCGGGGAGCTGTTTTTT
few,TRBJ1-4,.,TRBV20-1,CSASRQGGEKLFF,TGCAGTGCTAGTCGGCAGGGTGGTGAAAAACTGTTTTTT
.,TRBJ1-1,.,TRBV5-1,CASSLNSQNTEAFF,TGCGCCAGCAGCTTGAACTCTCAGAACACTGAAGCTTTCTTT
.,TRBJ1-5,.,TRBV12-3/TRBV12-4,CASSLGQNQPQHF,TGTGCCAGCAGTTTGGGCCAAAATCAGCCCCAGCATTTT
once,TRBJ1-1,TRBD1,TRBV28,CASIMGQGGEAFF,TGTGCCAGCATAATGGGACAGGGGGGTGAAGCTTTCTTT
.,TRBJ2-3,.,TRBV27,CASSLLAFGTDTQYF,TGTGCCAGCAGTTTACTAGCGTTTGGCACAGATACGCAGTATTTT
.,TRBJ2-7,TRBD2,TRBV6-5,CASRGGVQPPYEQYF,TGTGCCAGCAGGGGGGGGGTACAGCCGCCCTACGAGCAGTACTTC
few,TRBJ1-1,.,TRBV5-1,CASRGPTEGRLNTEAFF,TGCGCCAGCAGAGGACCGACGGAGGGCAGGCTGAACACTGAAGCTTTCTTT
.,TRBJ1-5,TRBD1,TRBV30,CAWSDRGSYSQPQHF,TGTGCCTGGAGTGACAGGGGCTCCTATTCTCAGCCCCAGCATTTT
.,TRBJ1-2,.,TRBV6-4,CASSSERNYGYTF,TGTGCCAGCAGTAGCGAGCGTAACTATGGCTACACCTTC
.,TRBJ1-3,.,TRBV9,CASSVESGGGNTIYF,TGTGCCAGCAGCGTAGAATCCGGAGGTGGAAACACCATATATTTT
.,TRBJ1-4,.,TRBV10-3,CAISEGTAHEKLFF,TGTGCCATCAGCGAGGGCACAGCCCATGAAAAACTGTTTTTT
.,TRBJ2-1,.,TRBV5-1,CASRGTNEQFF,TGCGCCAGCAGGGGGACTAATGAGCAGTTCTTC
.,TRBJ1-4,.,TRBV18,CASSPTSGPVNEKLFF,TGTGCCAGCTCACCAACCTCAGGGCCAGTGAATGAAAAACTGTTTTTT
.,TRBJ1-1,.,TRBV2,CAAWGGRGNTEAFF,TGTGCAGCATGGGGGGGCAGAGGGAACACTGAAGCTTTCTTT
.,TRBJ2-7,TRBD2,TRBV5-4,CASSSAGGYEQYF,TGTGCCAGCAGCTCAGCGGGGGGCTACGAGCAGTACTTC
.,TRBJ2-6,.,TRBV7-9,CASSSGLYYGANVLTF,TGTGCCAGCAGCTCGGGACTTTATTACGGGGCCAACGTCCTGACTTTC
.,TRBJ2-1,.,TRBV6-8,CASSYNGGRGNEQFF,TGTGCCAGCAGTTACAATGGGGGCAGAGGCAATGAGCAGTTCTTC
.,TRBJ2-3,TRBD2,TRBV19,CASSPYPGTRNTDTQYF,TGTGCCAGTAGTCCTTACCCCGGGACTAGGAACACAGATACGCAGTATTTT
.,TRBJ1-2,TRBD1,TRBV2,CASRATGAKGYTF,TGTGCCAGCAGGGCTACAGGGGCGAAGGGCTACACCTTC
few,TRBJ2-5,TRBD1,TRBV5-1,CASSAGGTGEETQYF,TGCGCCAGCAGCGCAGGCGGGACAGGGGAAGAGACCCAGTACTTC
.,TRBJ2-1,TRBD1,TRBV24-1,CATSDLGTVGNEQFF,TGTGCCACCAGTGATTTAGGGACAGTAGGCAATGAGCAGTTCTTC
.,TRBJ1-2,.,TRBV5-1,CASRPGENYGYTF,TGCGCCAGCAGACCCGGGGAGAACTATGGCTACACCTTC
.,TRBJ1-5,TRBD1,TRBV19,CASSKWAGGRNSNQPQHF,TGTGCCAGTAGTAAGTGGGCAGGGGGCAGGAATAGCAATCAGCCCCAGCATTTT
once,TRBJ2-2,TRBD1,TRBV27,CASSLFIGTGLSTGELFF,TGTGCCAGCAGTTTATTTATTGGGACAGGGTTGTCCACCGGGGAGCTGTTTTTT
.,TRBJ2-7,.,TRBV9,CASSVREQYF,TGTGCCAGCAGCGTGCGGGAGCAGTACTTC
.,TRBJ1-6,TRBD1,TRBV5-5,CASSLLQGSYNSPLHF,TGTGCCAGCAGCTTATTACAGGGGTCTTATAATTCACCCCTCCACTTT
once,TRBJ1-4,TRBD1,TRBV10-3,CAISEQGGTNEKLFF,TGTGCCATCAGTGAACAGGGGGGGACTAATGAAAAACTGTTTTTT
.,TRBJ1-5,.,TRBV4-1,CASSQEEGQPQHF,TGCGCCAGCAGCCAAGAGGAGGGGCAGCCCCAGCATTTT
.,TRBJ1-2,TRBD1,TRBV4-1,CASSQADRGQGYTF,TGCGCCAGCAGCCAAGCGGACAGGGGGCAGGGCTACACCTTC